Below, 5 T cell receptor beta chains from the same sample are listed, as sequenced in a study of technical replicates of blood from a handful of donors. Libraries were prepared by immunoSEQ multiplex PCR; TCRdb keeps only in-frame clonotypes and omits some of them. The sample yields about 73,000 clones, 85% to 95% seen once. Input material: T cells isolated from PBMCs. These receptors came from a human donor in good health.

This chain links TRBV19 with TRBJ2-1; 9 nucleotides line up with TRBD2. CDR1 is LNHDA and CDR2 is SQIVND in the germline V gene (reference sequence). This CDR3 is built from 15 residues. Trimming cost V 6 bases and J 6 bases; bases outside gene matches: 9. CDR3 residues: CASRNPGLALNEQFF. CDR3 coding DNA: TGTGCCAGTAGAAATCCGGGACTAGCTCTCAATGAGCAGTTCTTC.

V is TRBV5-1 and J is TRBJ1-2; no clear D. V shed 4 bases and J shed 2 bases, with 9 bases lying between them. CDR3 length equals 13 residues. Germline V CDR1 and CDR2: SGHRS, YFSETQ. The CDR3 DNA follows: TGCGCCAGCAGCACGAACGGGAACTATGGCTACACCTTC. Translating gives CASSTNGNYGYTF. The complete variable domain, with remaining parts taken from reference TRBV5-1 and TRBJ1-2, reads KAGVTQTPRYLIKTRGQQVTLSCSPISGHRSVSWYQQTPGQGLQFLFEYFSETQRNKGNFPGRFSGRQFSNSRSEMNVSTLELGDSALYLCASSTNGNYGYTFGSGTRLTVV.

A single count supports this clone. J is TRBJ2-2 and V is TRBV5-1; unclear D gene. The CDR3 contains 15 residues. V lost 6 bases, J lost 1 base, and 13 bases lay in between. In germline, CDR1 is SGHRS, CDR2 YFSETQ. The chain's CDR3 is CASNEVGQNTGELFF. As DNA, the CDR3 is TGCGCCAGCAACGAAGTGGGCCAGAACACCGGGGAGCTGTTTTTT.

This rearrangement joins TRBV10-2 to TRBJ2-1, with D tentatively TRBD2 (6 bases). V lost 7 bases, J lost 12 bases, and 19 bases lay in between. Germline V gives CDR1 WSHSY, CDR2 SAAADI. This CDR3 is 13 amino acids long. CDR3 residues: CASIGDSLLGQFF. The CDR3 DNA reads TGCGCCAGCATCGGGGACTCCTTACTTGGGCAGTTCTTC.

V and J are TRBV5-1 and TRBJ2-7, with a possible D match to TRBD1 (6 bases). V gave up 4 bases and J gave up 3 bases, with 11 bases separating them. CDR1 is SGHRS, CDR2 YFSETQ, per germline. This CDR3 has 13 residues. CDR3 residues: CASSVDRIYEQYF. Written as DNA, the CDR3 is TGCGCCAGCAGCGTCGACAGGATCTACGAGCAGTACTTC.